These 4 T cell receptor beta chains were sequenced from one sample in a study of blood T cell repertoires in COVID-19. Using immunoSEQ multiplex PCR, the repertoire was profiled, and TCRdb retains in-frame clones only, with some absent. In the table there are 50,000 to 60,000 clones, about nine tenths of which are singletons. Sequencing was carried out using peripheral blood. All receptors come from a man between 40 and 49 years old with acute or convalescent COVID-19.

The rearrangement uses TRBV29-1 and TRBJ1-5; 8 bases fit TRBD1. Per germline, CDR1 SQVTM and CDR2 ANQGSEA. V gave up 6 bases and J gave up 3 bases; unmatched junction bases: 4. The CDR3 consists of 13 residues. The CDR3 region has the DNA TGCAGCGTAAAGGGACAGGTCAATCAGCCCCAGCATTTT. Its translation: CSVKGQVNQPQHF. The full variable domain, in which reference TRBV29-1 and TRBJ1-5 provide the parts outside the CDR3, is SAVISQKPSRDICQRGTSLTIQCQVDSQVTMMFWYRQQPGQSLTLIATANQGSEATYESGFVIDKFPISRPNLTFSTLTVSNMSPEDSSIYLCSVKGQVNQPQHFGDGTRLSIL.

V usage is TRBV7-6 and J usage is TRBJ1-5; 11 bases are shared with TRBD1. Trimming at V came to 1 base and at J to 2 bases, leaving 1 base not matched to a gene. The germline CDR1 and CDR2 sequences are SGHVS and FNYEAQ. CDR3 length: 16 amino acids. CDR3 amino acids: CASSLGDRGGNQPQHF. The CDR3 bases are TGTGCCAGCAGCTTAGGGGACAGGGGGGGCAATCAGCCCCAGCATTTT.

The CDR3: CASSLRRTGGTYGYTF. DNA of the CDR3: TGTGCCAGCAGCTTGAGGCGGACAGGGGGCACCTATGGCTACACCTTC. The chain couples TRBV11-2 to TRBJ1-2, with 11 bases matching TRBD1. Germline CDR1 SGHAT, CDR2 FQNNGV. Unmatched junction bases numbered 7, after V lost 3 bases and J lost 4 bases. The CDR3 has 16 residues.

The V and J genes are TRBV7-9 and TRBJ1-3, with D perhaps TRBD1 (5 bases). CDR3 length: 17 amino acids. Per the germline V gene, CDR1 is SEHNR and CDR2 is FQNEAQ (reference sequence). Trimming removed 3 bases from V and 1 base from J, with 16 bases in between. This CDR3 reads CASSFPRSGGSGNTIYF. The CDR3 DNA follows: TGTGCCAGCAGCTTCCCCCGCTCGGGGGGGTCTGGAAACACCATATATTTT.